The 19 T cell receptor beta chains below were found in one sample sequenced in a study of blood T cell repertoires in COVID-19 (dated by TCRdb to the early 2020s). Libraries came from the immunoSEQ multiplex PCR assay. TCRdb retrieved this table from immuneACCESS and kept in-frame rearrangements only. Not all clones are present; in checked studies, unresolved V genes account for under half, and no reason is known for the remainder. In this sample the table shows fewer than 200,000 clones, around 90% of which occur a single time. In total, the top ten clones hold roughly 24% of the sample. Sequenced material: peripheral blood. The source of these receptors is a man in his fifties or sixties with acute or convalescent COVID-19.

The CDR3 loop is CASSASGRPDNEQFF. DNA of the CDR3: TGTGCCAGCAGCGCTAGCGGGAGGCCGGACAATGAGCAGTTCTTC. The chain carries TRBV9 and TRBJ2-1; 11 bases map to TRBD2. V was clipped by 3 bases and J by 5 bases; unmatched bases: 4. The CDR3 length is 15 residues. Germline-derived CDR1 and CDR2 are SGDLS and YYNGEE.

The chain carries TRBV7-9 and TRBJ2-7, with TRBD1 identical over 12 bases. The CDR3 sequence is 14 residues long. From germline, CDR1 is SEHNR and CDR2 FQNEAQ (reference sequence). Germline trimming cut 5 bases from V and 6 bases from J; bases unmatched to any gene: 5. This CDR3 is CASSLGQGASEQYF. CDR3 DNA: TGTGCCAGCAGCCTGGGACAGGGGGCAAGCGAGCAGTACTTC.

This clone was seen just once. V is TRBV7-9 and J is TRBJ1-2, with D possibly TRBD1 on 5 matching bases. There are 13 residues in the CDR3. Germline V gene lookup returns CDR1 SEHNR and CDR2 FQNEAQ (reference sequence). V lost 3 bases to trimming and J lost 5 bases, with 10 bases between them. The CDR3 coding sequence is TGTGCCAGCAGCTTTGGGGACTCTTATGGCTACACCTTC. Its protein is CASSFGDSYGYTF.

The V and J genes are TRBV29-1 and TRBJ2-5, with 8 bases identical to TRBD2. This CDR3 is built from 12 residues. After removal of 5 bases from V and 4 bases from J, the junction contained 3 bases not matched to a gene. Germline V gene lookup returns CDR1 SQVTM and CDR2 ANQGSEA. The CDR3 DNA sequence: TGCAGCGTTTCGGGGGGGCGAGAGACCCAGTACTTC. It encodes CSVSGGRETQYF.

This clone was counted only a few times. The chain combines TRBV7-7 with TRBJ2-2; possible D gene TRBD2, 5 bases. The CDR3 extends over 16 amino acids. V lost 3 bases to trimming and J lost 6 bases, with 17 bases between them. The V gene's germline CDR1 is SSHAT and CDR2 FNYEAQ (reference sequence). The CDR3 is CASSFGGPIKAGELFF. The DNA of the CDR3 is TGTGCCAGCAGCTTCGGCGGGCCCATTAAGGCCGGGGAGCTGTTTTTT.

This sequence joins TRBV7-3 and TRBJ1-3, with TRBD1 identical over 9 bases. This CDR3 is 18 amino acids long. The germline gives CDR1 SGHTA, CDR2 FQGTGA. The J segment lost 2 bases and the V segment lost 2 bases, leaving 10 bases of the junction unmatched. CDR3 DNA sequence: TGTGCCAGCAGCTTATCCCCTTCACAGGGGGCAACTGGAAACACCATATATTTT. As protein: CASSLSPSQGATGNTIYF.

V gene TRBV25-1 combines with J gene TRBJ1-2, with 8 positions matching TRBD1. The germline V gene has CDR1 MGHDK and CDR2 SYGVNS. The V segment lost 4 bases and the J segment 7 bases; nucleotides outside the gene matches: 8. CDR3 size: 14 residues. The CDR3 DNA reads TGTGCCAGCAGTGTAGGGCAGGGGGCGAGTGGCTACACCTTC. This translates into CASSVGQGASGYTF.

The chain is built from TRBV19 and TRBJ1-5; 9 nucleotides match TRBD1. The J segment lost 3 bases and the V segment lost 6 bases, leaving 9 bases of the junction unmatched. From germline, CDR1 is LNHDA and CDR2 SQIVND (reference sequence). The CDR3 has 16 amino acids. The CDR3 DNA is TGTGCCAGTAGAGAGGACAGGGGACTCCCCAATCAGCCCCAGCATTTT. It specifies CASREDRGLPNQPQHF.

The chain employs TRBV5-4 and TRBJ1-4; D possibly corresponds to TRBD1 (6 bases). V lost 0 bases to trimming and J lost 11 bases, with 14 bases between them. This CDR3 has 14 amino acids. Germline V gene data show CDR1 as SGHNT and CDR2 as YYREEE (reference sequence). CDR3 loop: CASSLGAGVAKLFF. The CDR3 coding sequence is TGTGCCAGCAGCTTGGGAGCAGGGGTAGCGAAACTGTTTTTT.

This chain connects TRBV7-3 to TRBJ2-2; D may be TRBD1 (5 bases). The CDR3 is 16 residues long. Trimming removed 5 bases from V and 3 bases from J, with 16 bases in between. Germline V gives CDR1 SGHTA, CDR2 FQGTGA. The CDR3 sequence: CASSPRSGYDTGELFF. The CDR3 DNA reads as TGTGCCAGCAGCCCCCGGTCAGGGTATGACACCGGGGAGCTGTTTTTT. Looking up the rest from reference TRBV7-3 and TRBJ2-2 gives the full variable domain: GAGVSQTPSNKVTEKGKYVELRCDPISGHTALYWYRQSLGQGPEFLIYFQGTGAADDSGLPNDRFFAVRPEGSVSTLKIQRTERGDSAVYLCASSPRSGYDTGELFFGEGSRLTVL.

This clone was recorded once. The V and J genes are TRBV2 and TRBJ1-4; D remains unclear. This CDR3 has 12 amino acids. Germline V gene data show CDR1 as SNHLY and CDR2 as FYNNEI. V was trimmed by 5 bases and J by 13 bases, leaving 14 bases between them. CDR3 nucleotides: TGTGCCAGCAGTACGGACCTTGGAGGACTGTTTTTT. It translates to CASSTDLGGLFF.

The chain couples TRBV18 to TRBJ1-2; D not certain. CDR1 is KGHSH and CDR2 is LQKENI in the germline V gene. V was cut by 3 bases and J by 7 bases, with 6 bases left in between. The length of the CDR3 is 11 residues. The CDR3 loop reads CASSPQAGYTF. For the CDR3, the DNA is TGTGCCAGCTCACCCCAGGCTGGCTACACCTTC.

The chain employs TRBV7-3 and TRBJ2-7; 11 positions agree with TRBD2. Trimming removed 5 bases from V and 7 bases from J; junction bases left unmatched: 7. Per the germline V gene, CDR1 is SGHTA and CDR2 is FQGTGA. This CDR3 region has 14 residues. CDR3 DNA: TGTGCCAGCAGCCCCGGGACTAGCGGTCTGGAGCAGTACTTC. Residues: CASSPGTSGLEQYF.

This clone was found a few times. This rearrangement joins TRBV19 to TRBJ1-4; 7 bases align to TRBD1. The CDR3 sequence is 14 residues long. Germline V gene data show CDR1 as LNHDA and CDR2 as SQIVND (reference sequence). V dropped 10 bases and J dropped 4; count of bases not matched to a gene: 9. In DNA, the CDR3 is TGTGCCACAGCACAGGGGAGAGATAATGAAAAACTGTTTTTT. Translation: CATAQGRDNEKLFF. The full variable domain, in which reference TRBV19 and TRBJ1-4 provide the parts outside the CDR3, is DGGITQSPKYLFRKEGQNVTLSCEQNLNHDAMYWYRQDPGQGLRLIYYSQIVNDFQKGDIAEGYSVSREKKESFPLTVTSAQKNPTAFYLCATAQGRDNEKLFFGSGTQLSVL.

This chain uses TRBV5-6 with TRBJ1-6; D remains unclear. The ends were cut back, 3 bases at V and 0 bases at J, with 10 bases in the middle. CDR3 length: 16 amino acids. Germline V CDR1 and CDR2: SGHDT, YYEEEE. The CDR3: CASSSNPSSYNSPLHF. CDR3 DNA: TGTGCCAGCAGCTCAAACCCGAGCTCCTATAATTCACCCCTCCACTTT. The variable domain in full, with the rest retrieved from reference TRBV5-6 and TRBJ1-6, is DAGVTQSPTHLIKTRGQQVTLRCSPKSGHDTVSWYQQALGQGPQFIFQYYEEEERQRGNFPDRFSGHQFPNYSSELNVNALLLGDSALYLCASSSNPSSYNSPLHFGNGTRLTVT.

There are a few counts of this clone. The gene calls are TRBV11-2 and TRBJ1-2; weak D call: TRBD1 (5 bases). Germline V gene data show CDR1 as SGHAT and CDR2 as FQNNGV. The V end lost 0 bases, the J end lost 13 bases, and 15 bases lay between the germline ends. The CDR3 runs to 13 residues. CDR3 region: CASSLDNTFGGTF. The CDR3 DNA is TGTGCCAGCAGCTTAGATAACACCTTCGGGGGCACCTTC.

As to this clone: At one end the junction does not follow the germline gene, possibly because of a read error. The V call is TRBV9, the J call TRBJ1-3; weak D call: TRBD1 (6 bases). The CDR3 spans 13 residues. Germline V lookup: CDR1 SGDLS, CDR2 YYNGEE. CDR3 protein: CASSALGQGLRHF. In DNA form, the CDR3 reads TGTGCCAGCAGCGCCCTCGGCCAGGGGTTAAGACATTTT.

This clone is a singleton in its sample. V and J are TRBV19 and TRBJ1-2, with TRBD1 matching 8 bases. Germline values: CDR1 LNHDA, CDR2 SQIVND (reference sequence). Trimming at V came to 8 bases and at J to 0 bases, leaving 11 bases not matched to a gene. The length of the CDR3 is 16 residues. CDR3 bases: TGTGCCAGTGCTCGCGCTGGGACAGGATCTAACTATGGCTACACCTTC. Its protein product is CASARAGTGSNYGYTF. Using reference TRBV19 and TRBJ1-2 for the parts outside the CDR3, the full variable domain is DGGITQSPKYLFRKEGQNVTLSCEQNLNHDAMYWYRQDPGQGLRLIYYSQIVNDFQKGDIAEGYSVSREKKESFPLTVTSAQKNPTAFYLCASARAGTGSNYGYTFGSGTRLTVV.

The DNA of the CDR3 is TGTGCCAGCTCACCGGACAGGGGGACTGGTGAGCAGTACGTC. Translating it yields CASSPDRGTGEQYV. The chain uses TRBV18 and TRBJ2-7; 10 nucleotides agree with TRBD1. CDR3 length: 14 residues. The V gene end was trimmed by 3 bases and the J gene end by 7 bases; junction bases not matched to a gene: 6. Per germline, CDR1 KGHSH and CDR2 LQKENI.